The rows below give T cell receptor beta chains drawn from one sample of a study of control samples from healthy donors and cancer patients. The table came from immunoSEQ multiplex PCR; TCRdb's copy has only in-frame clones and leaves some out. This sample has roughly 70,000 clones, with approximately 94% found just once. What was sequenced was blood. The receptors were gathered from a woman in her twenties or thirties in good health. The CDR3 runs from the conserved cysteine through the conserved F or W. Each record gives: J gene, clone size, D gene, V gene, CDR3 protein, CDR3 DNA. The D gene is left open where the match is weak. Some rows have no size entry. The others give once, few or many, or a class for an expanded clone.

j_call: TRBJ1-1; clone_size: NA; d_call: NA; v_call: TRBV11-2; cdr3_aa: CASSPLQGMNTEAFF; cdr3_nt: TGTGCCAGCAGCCCTCTCCAGGGGATGAACACTGAAGCTTTCTTT
j_call: TRBJ1-2; clone_size: NA; d_call: NA; v_call: TRBV15; cdr3_aa: CATSRDLVAGLEDYGYTF; cdr3_nt: TGTGCCACCAGCAGAGATCTAGTAGCAGGACTGGAGGACTATGGCTACACCTTC
j_call: TRBJ1-3; clone_size: NA; d_call: NA; v_call: TRBV6-5; cdr3_aa: CASRVTLSANTIYF; cdr3_nt: TGTGCCAGCAGGGTGACCCTGTCCGCGAACACCATATATTTT
j_call: TRBJ1-1; clone_size: NA; d_call: NA; v_call: TRBV19; cdr3_aa: CASSPPSGATEAFF; cdr3_nt: TGTGCCAGTAGTCCCCCCTCGGGGGCGACTGAAGCTTTCTTT
j_call: TRBJ1-1; clone_size: NA; d_call: TRBD1; v_call: TRBV6-6; cdr3_aa: CASSRDPGQVFTEAFF; cdr3_nt: TGTGCCAGCAGTCGAGACCCGGGACAGGTTTTCACTGAAGCTTTCTTT
j_call: TRBJ1-1; clone_size: NA; d_call: TRBD1; v_call: TRBV6-5; cdr3_aa: CASSSNRGMNTEAFF; cdr3_nt: TGTGCCAGCAGTTCTAACAGGGGAATGAACACTGAAGCTTTCTTT
j_call: TRBJ1-1; clone_size: NA; d_call: NA; v_call: TRBV30; cdr3_aa: CAWRVGDPRNTEAFF; cdr3_nt: TGTGCCTGGAGGGTTGGGGACCCAAGGAACACTGAAGCTTTCTTT
j_call: TRBJ1-6; clone_size: once; d_call: NA; v_call: TRBV5-6; cdr3_aa: CASSLGTAMANSPLHF; cdr3_nt: TGTGCCAGCAGCTTGGGGACTGCCATGGCTAATTCACCCCTCCACTTT
j_call: TRBJ1-5; clone_size: NA; d_call: NA; v_call: TRBV21-1; cdr3_aa: CASSKLADRDMQPQHF; cdr3_nt: TGTGCCAGCAGCAAACTGGCGGACAGAGACATGCAGCCCCAGCATTTT
j_call: TRBJ1-2; clone_size: NA; d_call: NA; v_call: TRBV5-1; cdr3_aa: CASSLVGEAYGYTF; cdr3_nt: TGCGCCAGCAGCTTGGTAGGGGAGGCCTATGGCTACACCTTC
j_call: TRBJ2-4; clone_size: NA; d_call: TRBD2; v_call: TRBV11-2; cdr3_aa: CASSPSGGPVAKNIQYF; cdr3_nt: TGTGCCAGCAGTCCCAGCGGGGGGCCTGTAGCCAAAAACATTCAGTACTTC
j_call: TRBJ1-1; clone_size: NA; d_call: TRBD1; v_call: TRBV3-1/TRBV3-2; cdr3_aa: CASRDRGGGNTEAFF; cdr3_nt: TGTGCCAGCCGGGACAGGGGAGGGGGAAACACTGAAGCTTTCTTT
j_call: TRBJ1-2; clone_size: NA; d_call: NA; v_call: TRBV19; cdr3_aa: CASRLESPGAYGYTF; cdr3_nt: TGTGCCAGTAGACTCGAGTCGCCAGGGGCGTATGGCTACACCTTC
j_call: TRBJ1-6; clone_size: NA; d_call: NA; v_call: TRBV25-1; cdr3_aa: CASSEWGSDNSPLHF; cdr3_nt: TGTGCCAGCAGTGAATGGGGTAGTGACAATTCACCCCTCCACTTT
j_call: TRBJ1-2; clone_size: NA; d_call: NA; v_call: TRBV27; cdr3_aa: CASSPSGPPGKYGYTF; cdr3_nt: TGTGCCAGCAGTCCGTCAGGCCCTCCTGGGAAGTATGGCTACACCTTC
j_call: TRBJ1-1; clone_size: NA; d_call: NA; v_call: TRBV3-1/TRBV3-2; cdr3_aa: CASSQGGSTEAFF; cdr3_nt: TGTGCCAGCAGCCAAGGGGGGTCTACTGAAGCTTTCTTT
j_call: TRBJ2-6; clone_size: NA; d_call: NA; v_call: TRBV28; cdr3_aa: CASSLIPPISGANVLTF; cdr3_nt: TGTGCCAGCAGTTTAATTCCCCCGATCTCTGGGGCCAACGTCCTGACTTTC
j_call: TRBJ2-3; clone_size: once; d_call: TRBD1; v_call: TRBV6-2/TRBV6-3; cdr3_aa: CASSYQDRAEPPDTQYF; cdr3_nt: TGTGCCAGCAGTTACCAGGACAGGGCGGAACCACCAGATACGCAGTATTTT
j_call: TRBJ1-3; clone_size: NA; d_call: NA; v_call: TRBV28; cdr3_aa: CASSKVTGNTIYF; cdr3_nt: TGTGCCAGCAGCAAGGTGACTGGAAACACCATATATTTT
j_call: TRBJ1-1; clone_size: once; d_call: NA; v_call: TRBV6-1; cdr3_aa: CASSETGNTEAFF; cdr3_nt: TGTGCCAGCAGTGAAACGGGGAACACTGAAGCTTTCTTT
j_call: TRBJ2-1; clone_size: NA; d_call: NA; v_call: TRBV6-5; cdr3_aa: CASSTFDSYNEQFF; cdr3_nt: TGTGCCAGCAGCACGTTTGACTCCTACAATGAGCAGTTCTTC
j_call: TRBJ1-5; clone_size: NA; d_call: NA; v_call: TRBV6-5; cdr3_aa: CASSSFSKNQPQHF; cdr3_nt: TGTGCCAGCAGTTCCTTCTCTAAGAATCAGCCCCAGCATTTT
j_call: TRBJ2-1; clone_size: NA; d_call: NA; v_call: TRBV2; cdr3_aa: CASSVNNEQFF; cdr3_nt: TGTGCCAGCAGCGTCAACAATGAGCAGTTCTTC
j_call: TRBJ1-5; clone_size: NA; d_call: TRBD1; v_call: TRBV7-2; cdr3_aa: CASSPTGGSNQPQHF; cdr3_nt: TGTGCCAGCAGCCCAACAGGGGGTAGCAATCAGCCCCAGCATTTT